The clone carrying this T cell receptor (beta chain) was seen ten or more times. Its antigen is unknown. This specimen belongs to a study of regulatory T cells in long-lasting Graves disease. Study outcomes and limitations: Those with persistent Graves' had less TCR diversity than newly diagnosed patients.

iRepertoire HTBI primers and Arm-PCR of CDR3 regions built TCR beta libraries. Original data processing: Detected in the samples were over 60 TRBV and around 15 TRBJ segments. TCRdb re-called the multiplex PCR reads through MiXCR, storing one row per CDR3 protein. TCRdb's processing, not the study's, gives the V and J calls here. The sample consists of under 800,000 distinct CDR3 sequences, approximately 15% of them appearing once. Regarding time point: newly diagnosed GD, antithyroid drugs for less than 3 months. RNA from PBMCs was the source of the TCR library. Germline CDR1 is SGHTA and CDR2 is FQGNSA. The CDR3 sequence is 13 residues long. These data were likewise used in another study, on T cells in Graves' hyperthyroidism and ophthalmopathy. That investigation notes: Exclusion of a patient resulted from uncontrolled infection, other autoimmune disease, pregnancy or lactation. Most thyroid-expanded clonotypes above 0.001 were also found in blood.

The sample was peripheral blood mononuclear cells (PBMCs), taken at new diagnosis, from a patient treated with antithyroid drugs. This TCR came from a woman under 40 with Graves disease. This chain joins TRBV7-2 and TRBJ2-1; D gene unclear. The J call may be incorrect, as the DNA end agrees better with TRBJ1-1. This chain's CDR3 is CASSYSSGRWAFF. The CDR3 bases are TGTGCCAGCAGTTATTCAAGTGGGCGATGGGCTTTCTTT.